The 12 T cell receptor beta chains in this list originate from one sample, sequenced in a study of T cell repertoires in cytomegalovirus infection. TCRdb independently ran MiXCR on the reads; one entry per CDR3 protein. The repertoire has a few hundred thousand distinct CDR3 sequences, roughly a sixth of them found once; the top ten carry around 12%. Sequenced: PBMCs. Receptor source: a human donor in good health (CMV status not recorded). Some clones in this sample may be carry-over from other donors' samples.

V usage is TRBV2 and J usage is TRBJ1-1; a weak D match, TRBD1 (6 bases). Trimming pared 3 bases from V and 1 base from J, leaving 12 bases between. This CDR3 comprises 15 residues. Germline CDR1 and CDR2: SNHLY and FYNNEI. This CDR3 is CASSDESGENTEAFF. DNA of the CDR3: TGTGCCAGCAGTGATGAGTCAGGGGAGAACACTGAAGCTTTCTTT.

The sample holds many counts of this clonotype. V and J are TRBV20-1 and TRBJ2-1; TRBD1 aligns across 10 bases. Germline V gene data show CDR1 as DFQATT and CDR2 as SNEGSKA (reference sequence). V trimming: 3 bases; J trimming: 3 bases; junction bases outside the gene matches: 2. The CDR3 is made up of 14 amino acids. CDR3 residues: CSASGQGDYNEQFF. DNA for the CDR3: TGCAGTGCTAGCGGACAGGGGGACTACAATGAGCAGTTCTTC.

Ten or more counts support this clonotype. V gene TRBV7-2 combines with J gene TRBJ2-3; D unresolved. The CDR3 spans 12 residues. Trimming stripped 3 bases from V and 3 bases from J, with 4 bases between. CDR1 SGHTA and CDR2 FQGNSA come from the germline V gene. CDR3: CASSLQTDTQYF. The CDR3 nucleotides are TGTGCCAGCAGCTTGCAGACAGATACGCAGTATTTT. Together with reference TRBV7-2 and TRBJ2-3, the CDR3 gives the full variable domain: GAGVSQSPSNKVTEKGKDVELRCDPISGHTALYWYRQSLGQGLEFLIYFQGNSAPDKSGLPSDRFSAERTGGSVSTLTIQRTQQEDSAVYLCASSLQTDTQYFGPGTRLTVL.

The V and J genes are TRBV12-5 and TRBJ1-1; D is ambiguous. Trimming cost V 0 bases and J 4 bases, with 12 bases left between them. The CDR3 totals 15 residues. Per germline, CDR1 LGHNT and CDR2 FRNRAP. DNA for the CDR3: TGTGCTAGTGGTTTGGTAATAGGGTCGATCACTGAAGCTTTCTTT. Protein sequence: CASGLVIGSITEAFF. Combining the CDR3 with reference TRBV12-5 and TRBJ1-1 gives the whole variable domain DARVTQTPRHKVTEMGQEVTMRCQPILGHNTVFWYRQTMMQGLELLAYFRNRAPLDDSGMPKDRFSAEMPDATLATLKIQPSEPRDSAVYFCASGLVIGSITEAFFGQGTRLTVV.

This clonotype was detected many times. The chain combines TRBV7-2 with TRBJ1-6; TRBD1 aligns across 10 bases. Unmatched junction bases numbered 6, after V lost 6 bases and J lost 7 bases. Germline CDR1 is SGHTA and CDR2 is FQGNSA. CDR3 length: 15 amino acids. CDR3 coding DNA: TGTGCCAGCAGTCGACAGGGGGCTGAGAATTCACCCCTCCACTTT. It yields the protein CASSRQGAENSPLHF.

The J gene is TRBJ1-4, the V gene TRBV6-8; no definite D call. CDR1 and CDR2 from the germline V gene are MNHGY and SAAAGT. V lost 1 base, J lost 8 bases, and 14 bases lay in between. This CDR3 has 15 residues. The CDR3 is CASSYYRVSQEKLFF. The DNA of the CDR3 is TGTGCCAGCAGTTACTACCGGGTCTCTCAGGAAAAACTGTTTTTT.

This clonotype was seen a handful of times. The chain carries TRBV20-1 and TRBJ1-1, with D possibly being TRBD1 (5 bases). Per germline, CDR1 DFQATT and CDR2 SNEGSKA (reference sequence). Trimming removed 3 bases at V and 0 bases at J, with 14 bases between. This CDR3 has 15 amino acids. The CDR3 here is CSARRPRGMNTEAFF. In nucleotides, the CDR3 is TGCAGTGCTAGGAGGCCTCGGGGGATGAACACTGAAGCTTTCTTT.

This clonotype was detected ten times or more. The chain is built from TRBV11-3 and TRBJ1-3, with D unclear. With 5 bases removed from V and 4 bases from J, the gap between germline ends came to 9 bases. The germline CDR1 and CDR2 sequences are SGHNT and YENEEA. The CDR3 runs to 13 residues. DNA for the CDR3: TGTGCCAGCAGCGACTCACAGGGAAACACCATATATTTT. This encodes CASSDSQGNTIYF.

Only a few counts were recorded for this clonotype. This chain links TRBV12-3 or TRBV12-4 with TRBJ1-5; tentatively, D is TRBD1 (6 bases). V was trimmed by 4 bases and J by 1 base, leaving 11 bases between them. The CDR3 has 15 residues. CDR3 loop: CASSSGTGSNQPQHF. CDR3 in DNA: TGTGCCAGCAGTTCCGGTACAGGGAGCAATCAGCCCCAGCATTTT.

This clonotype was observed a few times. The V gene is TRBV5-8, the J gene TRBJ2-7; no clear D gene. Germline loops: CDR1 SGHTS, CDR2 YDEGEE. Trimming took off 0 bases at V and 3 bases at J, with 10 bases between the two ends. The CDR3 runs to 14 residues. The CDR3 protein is CASSLAFRGYEQYF. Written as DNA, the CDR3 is TGTGCCAGCAGCTTGGCCTTCCGAGGCTACGAGCAGTACTTC.

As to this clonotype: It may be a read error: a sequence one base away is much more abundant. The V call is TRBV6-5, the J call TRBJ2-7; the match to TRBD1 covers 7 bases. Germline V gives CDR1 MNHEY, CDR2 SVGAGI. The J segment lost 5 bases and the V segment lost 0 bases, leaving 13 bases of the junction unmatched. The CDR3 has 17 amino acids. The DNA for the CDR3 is TGTGCCAGCAGTTACTCCTCCCCGGCGACAGGGTGGGACGAGCAGTACTTC. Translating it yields CASSYSSPATGWDEQYF.

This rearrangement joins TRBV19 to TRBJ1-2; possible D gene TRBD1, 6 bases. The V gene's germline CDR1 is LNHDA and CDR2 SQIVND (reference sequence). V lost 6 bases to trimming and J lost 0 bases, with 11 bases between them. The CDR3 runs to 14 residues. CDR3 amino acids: CASRRTVSNYGYTF. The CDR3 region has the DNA TGTGCCAGTAGAAGGACAGTTTCTAACTATGGCTACACCTTC.